This TCR beta chain was retrieved from a study of cytotoxic CD8 clonotypes in ibrutinib-treated CLL. Study context: Sample averages reached 255,043 productive templates and 80,000 to 100,000 productive rearrangements.

With respect to this clone: As yet, its antigen is unknown.

This CDR3 has 18 residues. Germline values: CDR1 SGHTA, CDR2 FQGNSA. V lost 4 bases and J lost 0, with 19 bases in between. Study findings and constraints: At the start, clonality exceeded age-matched healthy donors and followed circulating CD8+ T-cell counts.

Profiling relied on immunoSEQ multiplex PCR, and the TCRdb table lists in-frame clones only, not all of them. The sample yields about 200,000 clones, 65% to 80% seen once. Sequencing used PBMCs, obtained after 12 months of ibrutinib treatment. This TCR came from a human donor with chronic lymphocytic leukemia. The V and J genes are TRBV7-2 and TRBJ2-4, with D possibly being TRBD2 (6 bases). CDR3 protein: CASSSPSRRGVAKNIQYF. CDR3 in DNA: TGTGCCAGCAGCTCCCCCAGCAGGAGGGGTGTAGCCAAAAACATTCAGTACTTC.